This T cell receptor (beta chain) came from a study of CD8+ T cells in alopecia areata (dated 2018 in TCRdb). Concerning the study at large: In both human patients and the C3H/HeJ mouse model, the study applied high-throughput TCRbeta sequencing to look at T cell clonal expansion in alopecia areata. RNA was obtained with the PAXgene miRNA kit for fixed scalp, the miRNeasy kit for PBMCs, and the RNeasy kit for mouse skin. Scalp tissue and sorted CD4+ and CD8+ peripheral blood T cells from patchy and totalis/universalis alopecia areata patients and from healthy controls were covered by human TCRbeta sequencing. immunoSEQ multiplex PCR using 35 Vbeta forward primers and 13 Jbeta reverse primers was used to amplify TCRbeta CDR3 regions. Clonality in the scalp was compared among normal scalp (n=4), patchy alopecia areata scalp (n=8), and alopecia totalis/universalis scalp (n=8). Study-level results and caveats: Resident alphabeta T cells in normal human skin are also sequenced, complicating scalp TCR repertoire analysis, unlike mouse skin dominated by gammadelta T cells. Lesional scalp, especially in alopecia totalis/universalis, showed higher clonality and more expanded CD8+ clones than normal scalp, suggesting antigenic drive. Shared TCR sequences between patients were less evident than in mice, which may be partly attributable to HLA diversity in the patient population.

The library was built by means of the immunoSEQ multiplex PCR assay. RNA was extracted from all samples and reverse transcribed into cDNA as template for TCR sequencing. First-strand cDNA was synthesized using SuperScript III with a 2:1 mix of oligo-dT and random hexamers. A synthetic immune receptor repertoire was used to measure amplification bias, and any remaining bias was corrected computationally. Under the source paper's analysis protocol: Raw reads were preprocessed to remove errors, and CDR3 was defined by IMGT conventions from the conserved cysteine to phenylalanine. Clonality was calculated as 1 minus Shannon entropy normalized by log2 of the number of productive unique TCRs. Scalp TCRbeta sequences were cross-referenced with sorted blood CD4 and CD8 repertoires so that the CD4 or CD8 identity of scalp clones could be inferred. This immuneACCESS table, as held by TCRdb, lists in-frame sequences with V and J called but not all clones. Of the missing ones, under half trace to an unresolved V gene in checked studies; the others have no known cause. That table is the source of V, J and clone size, and D and trimming were worked out from the DNA. Present in this sample are about 8,000 clones, 55% to 75% of which were seen just once. The ten largest make up 2.5% to 3% of the sample.

For about five biomarker-study patients, CD4+ cells were further sorted into CD25+CD127- cells. From alopecia areata patients, peripheral blood was collected along with lesional scalp punch biopsies. PBMCs were separated by density centrifugation and stained for CD3, CD4 and CD8, after which CD4+ and CD8+ T cells were sorted on a FACSAria. As part of a multicenter biomarker study, untreated alopecia areata patients were recruited. In regard to this clone: It lacks a known antigen. Per-base qualities were not stored, and no clone one base away is much larger.

Sequenced: CD4+ Tregs sorted from blood. This receptor was obtained from a human donor with alopecia areata.

The CDR3 sequence is CASSEIGFKNIQYF. Here is the DNA: TGTGCCAGCAGTGAAATCGGATTCAAAAACATTCAGTACTTC. The chain is assembled from TRBV2 and TRBJ2-4, with an unclear D gene assignment. Cut back by 2 bases and 3 bases, the V and J ends lie 8 bases apart. The CDR3 runs 14 residues from the cysteine to the phenylalanine. Just the 42-base CDR3 DNA is kept, in frame starting at base 1. Sequences SNHLY (CDR1) and FYNNEI (CDR2) are obtained from the germline V gene.